The sequence of this TCR beta chain was determined in a study of siplizumab effects on memory and regulatory T cells. The CDR3 runs to 14 residues. V gave up 4 bases and J gave up 3 bases, with 12 bases separating them. CDR1 KGHSH and CDR2 LQKENI come from the germline V gene. Some clones are missing from TCRdb's copy, which holds only in-frame ones; the method was immunoSEQ multiplex PCR. This table holds 98,000 or so clones, 85% to 95% found once. The V call is TRBV18, the J call TRBJ1-1; D not resolved. The clonotype was recovered from a human donor in good health. Sequenced sample: Tregs sorted from blood. CDR3 sequence reads: CASSLVGSDTEAFF. CDR3 bases: TGTGCCAGCTCACTAGTGGGGAGTGACACTGAAGCTTTCTTT.